A single T cell receptor (beta chain) is shown here with its context. The target antigen is unknown. The data originate from a study of T cells in narcolepsy. Only in-frame clones appear in the TCRdb table, and some are missing; sequencing was by immunoSEQ multiplex PCR. The sample has 20,000 to 25,000 clones, roughly 86% seen once. The CDR3 extends over 15 amino acids. The V gene's germline CDR1 is SGHDT and CDR2 YYEEEE. V lost 4 bases and J lost 5, with 18 bases in between. Whole-study findings and limits: In some patient and control memory CD4+ samples, autoreactive clones were absent. Healthy controls reportedly lacked the autoreactive clonotypes serially found in patients' blood. HCRT-specific and TRIB2-specific autoreactive clonotypes appeared among same-patient CSF and blood CD4+ clonotypes.

Sequencing was carried out using CD45RA- memory CD4+ T cells from PBMCs. The receptor comes from a human donor with narcolepsy. This chain connects TRBV5-6 to TRBJ1-1, with a tentative D call TRBD1 (5 bases). CDR3 DNA: TGTGCCAGCAGCCCCACCGGGGGGATGGAGACTGAAGCTTTCTTT. This translates into CASSPTGGMETEAFF.